One and the same sample provided the 20 T cell receptor beta chains below, sequenced in a study of Ad26.COV2.S vaccination and SARS-CoV-2 variants (dated by TCRdb to about 2021). Libraries were built with the immunoSEQ multiplex PCR assay. TCRdb took this table from immuneACCESS and kept in-frame rearrangements with V and J called. Such tables lack part of the clones; where checked against another copy, unresolved V genes explain under half of the gap, and the rest is unexplained. For this sample there are about 390,000 clones; 80% to 95% appear just once. Jointly, the top ten make up approximately 1.7% of the sample. In light of the paper, this sample's treatment or condition label describes: around 19 received Ad26.COV2.S at low or high dose, single or two shots; a few received placebo; per-sample allocation not given. For vaccine and placebo recipients, repertoires were sequenced using samples collected on day 63 after the first injection.

This specimen was peripheral blood, taken in a trial of Ad26.COV2.S vaccine versus placebo. These receptors all come from a person aged 18-60 years who received the Ad26.COV2.S COVID-19 vaccine or a placebo.

The chain recombines TRBV6-5 with TRBJ1-2; D remains ambiguous. Per the germline V gene, CDR1 is MNHEY and CDR2 is SVGAGI. Trimming left V 6 bases short and J 2 bases short, with 13 bases between. The CDR3 contains 14 residues. CDR3 loop: CASRSAATNYGYTF. CDR3 DNA: TGTGCCAGCAGGTCTGCTGCGACGAACTATGGCTACACCTTC.

The V call is TRBV7-9, the J call TRBJ1-2; D not certain. Germline CDR1 and CDR2: SEHNR and FQNEAQ (reference sequence). Trimming removed 4 bases at V and 5 bases at J, with 11 bases between. The CDR3 is 13 amino acids. The CDR3 loop is CASSSVGEYGYTF. DNA of the CDR3: TGTGCCAGCAGCTCAGTCGGGGAATATGGCTACACCTTC.

V gene TRBV6-5 combines with J gene TRBJ1-2; D is possibly TRBD1 (5 bases). Germline CDR1 MNHEY, CDR2 SVGAGI. This CDR3 has 12 residues. Trimming pared 8 bases from V and 7 bases from J, leaving 14 bases between. The CDR3 nucleotides read TGTGCCAGCGGTCCGGGGGTGGCTGGCTACACCTTC. Its protein is CASGPGVAGYTF.

The chain uses TRBV9 and TRBJ1-2, with 8 bases lining up with TRBD1. The CDR3 consists of 19 residues. J gave up 2 bases and V 0 bases, and 15 bases lay outside the gene matches. Looked up from germline, CDR1 is SGDLS and CDR2 is YYNGEE. The CDR3 loop is CASSVEGPGQELPNYGYTF. CDR3 nucleotides: TGTGCCAGCAGCGTAGAGGGACCGGGACAGGAGCTACCCAACTATGGCTACACCTTC. The whole variable domain, filled in from reference TRBV9 and TRBJ1-2, reads DSGVTQTPKHLITATGQRVTLRCSPRSGDLSVYWYQQSLDQGLQFLIQYYNGEERAKGNILERFSAQQFPDLHSELNLSSLELGDSALYFCASSVEGPGQELPNYGYTFGSGTRLTVV.

This rearrangement joins TRBV7-9 to TRBJ1-2, with a possible D match to TRBD1 (5 bases). Germline values: CDR1 SEHNR, CDR2 FQNEAQ (reference sequence). This CDR3 is built from 14 residues. With 0 bases removed from V and 5 bases from J, the gap between germline ends came to 10 bases. CDR3 coding DNA: TGTGCCAGCAGCTTAGCCGGGACTCAATATGGCTACACCTTC. Protein product: CASSLAGTQYGYTF.

The J gene is TRBJ2-1, the V gene TRBV9; TRBD2 matches at 7 bases. This CDR3 is 14 amino acids long. Germline CDR1 reads SGDLS; CDR2 reads YYNGEE. Germline trimming cut 8 bases from V and 0 bases from J; bases unmatched to any gene: 5. The CDR3 loop is CARTGTNSYNEQFF. The CDR3, as DNA: TGTGCCAGAACCGGGACTAACTCCTACAATGAGCAGTTCTTC.

This chain connects TRBV11-3 to TRBJ2-7; 7 positions match TRBD1. CDR1 and CDR2 from the germline V gene are SGHNT and YENEEA. V lost 5 bases and J lost 2; bases outside the gene matches: 9. The CDR3 runs to 15 residues. DNA for the CDR3: TGTGCCAGCAGCCGGATAGGGGGCTCGGCCTACGAGCAGTACTTC. Translation: CASSRIGGSAYEQYF.

J is TRBJ1-2 and V is TRBV18; TRBD1 matches 8 bases. The CDR3 runs 16 residues. CDR1 is KGHSH and CDR2 is LQKENI in the germline V gene. The V and J ends lost 3 bases and 6 bases, in that order; junction bases with no gene match: 12. The CDR3 reads CASSPLDRDKVDGYTF. CDR3 DNA: TGTGCCAGCTCACCCTTGGACAGGGATAAAGTCGATGGCTACACCTTC.

This chain joins TRBV19 and TRBJ2-7, with D unclear. Trimming removed 3 bases at V and 6 bases at J, with 12 bases between. The CDR3 extends over 13 amino acids. Germline CDR1 LNHDA, CDR2 SQIVND (reference sequence). The CDR3 spells CASSMAISSEQYF. For the CDR3, the DNA is TGTGCCAGTAGTATGGCTATCTCCAGCGAGCAGTACTTC.

This clone was recorded once. This chain uses TRBV7-2 with TRBJ2-1, with 11 bases that match TRBD2. This CDR3 comprises 16 residues. Per germline, CDR1 SGHTA and CDR2 FQGNSA. The junction had 4 bases not matched to a gene; V was cut back by 0 bases and J by 6 bases. Here the CDR3 DNA reads TGTGCCAGCAGCTTAGCGCTAGCGGGGGGAACCAATGAGCAGTTCTTC. Amino acids: CASSLALAGGTNEQFF.

The chain links TRBV14 to TRBJ1-6; D remains ambiguous. The CDR3 loop spans 15 amino acids. The germline V gene has CDR1 SGHDN and CDR2 FVKESK. The ends were cut back, 0 bases at V and 9 bases at J, with 12 bases in the middle. CDR3 sequence reads: CASSQDFSGGSPLHF. CDR3 DNA: TGTGCCAGCAGCCAAGATTTTTCCGGTGGTTCACCCCTCCACTTT.

The chain carries TRBV10-3 and TRBJ1-3; D gene unclear. The germline CDR1 and CDR2 sequences are ENHRY and SYGVKD. Trimming removed 3 bases at V and 0 bases at J, with 6 bases between. This CDR3 contains 14 residues. CDR3 sequence reads: CAISDLYSGNTIYF. The CDR3 nucleotides read TGTGCCATCAGTGACCTATACTCTGGAAACACCATATATTTT.

This clone was recorded a few times. The CDR3: CASSPSRQFDGYTF. The CDR3, as DNA: TGCGCCAGCAGCCCTAGCAGGCAGTTTGATGGCTACACCTTC. The chain recombines TRBV4-3 with TRBJ1-2; no definite D call. The CDR3 consists of 14 residues. Per the germline V gene, CDR1 is LGHNA and CDR2 is YSLEER. V dropped 4 bases and J dropped 6 bases, with 15 bases sitting between them.

A single count supports this clone. This rearrangement joins TRBV9 to TRBJ2-3; D remains ambiguous. The CDR3 loop spans 13 amino acids. Between the trimmed V and J ends, which lost 4 bases and 1 base, there was a span of 7 bases. Germline CDR1 reads SGDLS; CDR2 reads YYNGEE. The CDR3 spells CASSSGRTDTQYF. The DNA for the CDR3 is TGTGCCAGCAGCTCCGGCCGCACAGATACGCAGTATTTT.

J is TRBJ2-7 and V is TRBV12-2; the table's TRBD2 call for D was not verified on the DNA. TRBV12-2 counts as a pseudogene. There are 17 residues in the CDR3. The CDR3 DNA is TGTGCAAGTCGCTCCTACCGGGACTACAAACCCCCCTACGAGCAGTACTTC. This codes for CASRSYRDYKPPYEQYF.

V and J are TRBV2 and TRBJ1-6, with 8 bases lining up with TRBD1. With V trimmed by 8 bases and J by 10 bases, 7 bases remained unmatched. Germline CDR1 is SNHLY and CDR2 is FYNNEI. The CDR3 covers 13 residues. CDR3 sequence: CASLGQGDSPLHF. CDR3 nucleotides: TGTGCCAGCCTAGGACAGGGTGACTCACCCCTCCACTTT.

This chain connects TRBV7-2 to TRBJ2-7, with D perhaps being TRBD1 or TRBD2 (5 bases each). Between the trimmed V and J ends, which lost 7 bases and 4 bases, there was a span of 17 bases. CDR1 SGHTA and CDR2 FQGNSA come from the germline V gene. The CDR3 consists of 14 residues. CDR3 residues: CASKWDGLGYEQYF. The DNA for the CDR3 is TGTGCCAGCAAATGGGACGGGCTAGGGTACGAGCAGTACTTC.

This chain joins TRBV5-4 and TRBJ1-3, with unresolved D. Germline V gene lookup returns CDR1 SGHNT and CDR2 YYREEE (reference sequence). Trimming took 1 base from V and 3 from J, leaving 5 bases between them. CDR3 size: 13 residues. The CDR3 reads CASSLLDGNTIYF. CDR3 bases: TGTGCCAGCAGCTTGCTTGATGGAAACACCATATATTTT.

As for this clone: Other DNA sequences in this sample translate to the same CDR3. V gene TRBV9 combines with J gene TRBJ2-3; D is possibly TRBD1 (5 bases). Germline lookup yields CDR1 SGDLS and CDR2 YYNGEE. Trimming cost V 0 bases and J 1 base, with 6 bases left between them. The CDR3 has 14 residues. The CDR3 DNA sequence: TGTGCCAGCAGCGTAGGCAGGGGCACAGATACGCAGTATTTT. Translation: CASSVGRGTDTQYF.

The chain recombines TRBV24-1 with TRBJ2-7, with 8 bases aligning to TRBD1. Germline values: CDR1 KGHDR, CDR2 SFDVKD. This CDR3 has 13 amino acids. With 5 bases clipped from V and 5 bases from J, the junction kept 4 bases outside the gene matches. CDR3: CATSGDRYNEQYF. DNA for the CDR3: TGTGCCACCAGTGGGGACAGGTATAACGAGCAGTACTTC.